One and the same sample provided the 11 T cell receptor beta chains below, sequenced in a study of T-cell memory formation after mild COVID-19 (dated by TCRdb to the early 2020s). The receptor library was made with 5' RACE. The instrument was an Illumina NovaSeq 6000. Clones were called with MiXCR by TCRdb after fastp trimmed the public reads at Q25, and only in-frame beta chains were retained. Rows merge per CDR3 protein into single entries with the most common DNA and genes. Counted in this sample were approximately 150,000 distinct CDR3 sequences; approximately 6% of them appeared once. Clones ranked in the top ten supply more than 2% of the sample. Sequencing used PBMCs or a T cell subset sorted from them (not recorded which). The receptors were sampled from an adult woman who had mild COVID-19 (a few samples of this study predate the infection). The sample titles of this study are shuffled in the database, so cell type and time point are left out; the donor was told from shared clones.

This clonotype was observed many times. The chain joins TRBV11-3 to TRBJ2-3, with 7 bases identical to TRBD2. Losses at the gene ends were 5 bases for V and 9 bases for J; bases not matched to a gene: 5. CDR3 length: 12 amino acids. CDR1 is SGHNT and CDR2 is YENEEA in the germline V gene. The CDR3 loop reads CASSRRESTQYF. In DNA, the CDR3 is TGTGCCAGCAGCCGGCGGGAGTCAACGCAGTATTTT.

This clonotype occurred a few times. This chain uses TRBV5-1 with TRBJ1-1; D remains ambiguous. Per the germline V gene, CDR1 is SGHRS and CDR2 is YFSETQ. The CDR3 has 14 residues. Trimming removed 4 bases at V and 5 bases at J, with 15 bases between. The CDR3 reads CASSLGEDVTEAFF. The CDR3 DNA reads TGCGCCAGCAGCCTGGGCGAGGATGTTACTGAAGCTTTCTTT.

The V gene is TRBV7-2, the J gene TRBJ2-3, with 10 bases fitting TRBD2. The CDR3 contains 16 residues. Germline lookup yields CDR1 SGHTA and CDR2 FQGNSA. The V and J ends lost 5 bases and 6 bases, in that order; junction bases with no gene match: 11. DNA of the CDR3: TGTGCCAGCAGCCGTAGCGGGAGGACGGGGGGGGATACGCAGTATTTT. Its protein product is CASSRSGRTGGDTQYF.

This clonotype came up a few times. The chain recombines TRBV12-3 or TRBV12-4 with TRBJ1-3; D remains unclear. The CDR3 loop spans 15 amino acids. V lost 2 bases and J 3 bases, leaving 11 bases between the germline ends. The CDR3 bases are TGTGCCAGCAGTTTATTGACGCGGAGTGGAAACACCATATATTTT. Protein sequence: CASSLLTRSGNTIYF.

This clonotype was observed a few times. The chain carries TRBV12-3 or TRBV12-4 and TRBJ1-1; 7 bases are shared with TRBD1. Trimming removed 5 bases from V and 0 bases from J; junction bases left unmatched: 3. The CDR3 spans 14 residues. CDR3 residues: CASSTQGMNTEAFF. The CDR3 coding sequence is TGTGCCAGCAGTACACAGGGGATGAACACTGAAGCTTTCTTT.

This clonotype has at least ten counts. The V call is TRBV20-1, the J call TRBJ2-1; no clear D. Trimming pared 4 bases from V and 4 bases from J, leaving 14 bases between. CDR1 and CDR2 from the germline V gene are DFQATT and SNEGSKA (reference sequence). CDR3 size: 14 residues. The CDR3 DNA sequence: TGCAGTGCTACCTTGGACGGTGGGTACAATGAGCAGTTCTTC. Translating it yields CSATLDGGYNEQFF.

This clonotype was counted many times. The V call is TRBV12-3 or TRBV12-4, the J call TRBJ2-2; D gene ambiguous. The CDR3 sequence is 12 residues long. Trimming took 6 bases from V and 0 from J, leaving 2 bases between them. For the CDR3, the DNA is TGTGCCAGCAGCCCGAACACCGGGGAGCTGTTTTTT. Amino acids: CASSPNTGELFF.

This sequence joins TRBV29-1 and TRBJ1-5; D unresolved. Germline-derived CDR1 and CDR2 are SQVTM and ANQGSEA. The CDR3 totals 13 residues. Trimming cost V 4 bases and J 1 base, with 8 bases left between them. The DNA of the CDR3 is TGCAGCGTTGCGGGCAGGAGCAATCAGCCCCAGCATTTT. Translated, it gives CSVAGRSNQPQHF.

In its sample, this clonotype was seen a few times. This chain uses TRBV6-5 with TRBJ2-7; the D gene is possibly TRBD2 (6 bases). With 0 bases removed from V and 3 bases from J, the gap between germline ends came to 9 bases. The CDR3 spans 14 residues. Germline CDR1 MNHEY, CDR2 SVGAGI. CDR3 residues: CASSYSVGGYEQYF. The CDR3 DNA reads as TGTGCCAGCAGTTACTCAGTGGGGGGCTACGAGCAGTACTTC.

This clonotype was observed a few times. The CDR3: CASSRTSVGTYNEQFF. CDR3 nucleotide sequence: TGTGCCAGCAGTCGCACTAGCGTCGGGACCTACAATGAGCAGTTCTTC. The rearrangement uses TRBV12-3 or TRBV12-4 and TRBJ2-1; 7 bases match TRBD2. With 5 bases clipped from V and 2 bases from J, the junction kept 9 bases outside the gene matches. This CDR3 region has 16 residues.

This clonotype has only a few counts. The chain has TRBV3-1 and TRBJ2-1; TRBD2 might be the D (5 bases). CDR1 and CDR2 from the germline V gene are LGHDT and YNNKEL (reference sequence). The CDR3 covers 16 residues. V gave up 1 base and J gave up 2 bases, with 12 bases separating them. The CDR3 DNA is TGTGCCAGCAGCCAAGCCAATCTAGCTGCCTACAATGAGCAGTTCTTC. Translation gives CASSQANLAAYNEQFF.